This T cell receptor beta chain derives from a study of blood T cell repertoires in COVID-19. Study-level information: Acute and convalescent COVID-19 samples came from the United States, Italy and Spain. T cells, B-cell-depleted T cells, or PBMCs supplied cDNA or gDNA.

Germline V gives CDR1 SSHAT, CDR2 FNYEAQ (reference sequence). CDR3 size: 15 residues. Original handling: Scientists estimated how many nucleated cells there were by amplifying reference gene primers. Profiled with immunoSEQ multiplex PCR; TCRdb holds only in-frame clones, not every one. From that table come the V and J calls and clone size; the DNA was used to work out D and trimming. The sample consists of some 50,000 clones, 85% to 90% of them appearing once. Note on this clone: A junction boundary mismatches the germline segment, possibly from a read error.

The chain links TRBV7-7 to TRBJ2-2; possibly TRBD2 for D (5 bases). The sequenced sample was peripheral blood. The receptor was derived from a human donor in a cohort sampled during active COVID-19. The CDR3 coding sequence is TGTGCTAGCAGCCCGGACCGGAGGAAAACCGGGGAGCTGTTTTTT. This translates into CASSPDRRKTGELFF.